These 3 T cell receptor beta chains were all obtained from the same sample, sequenced in a study of T-cell reconstitution after alpha-beta-depleted transplantation in children. Preparation of the TCRbeta library involved a method that used unique molecular identifiers. One entry per CDR3 protein, called by TCRdb with MiXCR from the PCR reads. The repertoire holds about 70,000 distinct CDR3 sequences, with 9.5% to 13% as singletons. The input for sequencing was PBMCs, taken before TCRalphabeta/CD19-depleted stem cell transplant. These receptors all stem from a boy younger than 18 with acute myeloid leukemia, due to receive a stem cell transplant.

This clonotype was counted at least ten times. The chain is built from TRBV24-1 and TRBJ2-5; D unresolved. CDR3 length: 17 amino acids. V was clipped by 3 bases and J by 1 base, with 17 bases between them. Looked up from germline, CDR1 is KGHDR and CDR2 is SFDVKD. CDR3 DNA: TGTGCCACCAGTGATGCCTCAGTAGGCGCCTTCCAAGAGACCCAGTACTTC. The encoded protein is CATSDASVGAFQETQYF.

In this sample, this clonotype turned up many times. The V call is TRBV11-2, the J call TRBJ2-2, with 11 positions matching TRBD2. V lost 1 base to trimming and J lost 2 bases; unmatched junction nucleotides: 6. CDR3 size: 18 residues. Germline-derived CDR1 and CDR2 are SGHAT and FQNNGV. CDR3 coding DNA: TGTGCCAGCAGCTTAGGACTAGCGGGAACTGCTAACACCGGGGAGCTGTTTTTT. This codes for CASSLGLAGTANTGELFF.

The chain combines TRBV7-3 with TRBJ1-5; no definite D call. The V gene's germline CDR1 is SGHTA and CDR2 FQGTGA. CDR3 length: 13 residues. The V end lost 5 bases, the J end lost 8 bases, and 13 bases lay between the germline ends. Here the CDR3 reads CASSPPPSEPQHF. CDR3 nucleotide sequence: TGTGCCAGCAGCCCCCCCCCATCGGAGCCCCAGCATTTT.